What follows is one T cell receptor (beta chain) and its context. Its target antigen remains unknown. Per-nucleotide qualities are absent, and no much larger clonotype sits a single base away. Read against the paper, the sample's treatment or condition label means: oral pan-JAK inhibitor, 5-10 mg twice daily. Peripheral blood and lesional scalp punch biopsies were obtained from patients with alopecia areata. After PBMCs were isolated by density centrifugation and stained for CD3, CD4 and CD8, a FACSAria was used to sort CD4+ and CD8+ T cells. These data originate in a study of CD8+ T cells in alopecia areata listed by TCRdb under 2018. Study-wide context: The treated patients, all with moderate-to-severe alopecia areata, were enrolled in an open-label pilot trial of oral tofacitinib given at 5 to 10 mg twice daily. For the treated patients, the SALT score, which quantifies what percentage of scalp surface area is affected, served as the measure of disease severity. On the human side, TCRbeta sequencing was run on scalp tissue and on sorted CD4+ and CD8+ peripheral blood T cells from healthy controls and from alopecia areata patients with either patchy or totalis/universalis disease. Tofacitinib was administered for 6 to 18 months, and 6 months of follow-up off drug were then conducted to assess delayed response and recurrence. RNA came from the PAXgene miRNA kit for fixed scalp, the miRNeasy kit for PBMCs, and the RNeasy kit for mouse skin. Biopsies were taken from tofacitinib-treated patients at baseline and at 4 and 24 weeks of treatment, and a later scalp biopsy was taken in several of the tofacitinib-treated patients. High-throughput TCRbeta sequencing was used to examine T cell clonal expansion in alopecia areata in both the C3H/HeJ mouse model and human patients. TCRbeta CDR3 regions were amplified by immunoSEQ multiplex PCR with 35 Vbeta forward and 13 Jbeta reverse primers. Scalp clonality was compared among normal scalp (n=4), patchy alopecia areata scalp (n=8), and alopecia totalis/universalis scalp (n=8).

Beyond this particular receptor, the publication reports: Many expanded lesional clones persisted in scalp and blood during tofacitinib treatment, which may partly explain relapse after stopping treatment. With tofacitinib, both scalp clonality and the number of expanded CD8+ clones among the top 100 scalp clones went down significantly. Resident alphabeta T cells in normal human skin are also sequenced, complicating scalp TCR repertoire analysis, unlike mouse skin dominated by gammadelta T cells. TCR sequences shared between patients were less clear than in mice, possibly partly because of HLA diversity in the patient population. Lesional scalp, especially in alopecia totalis/universalis, showed higher clonality and more expanded CD8+ clones than normal scalp, suggesting antigenic drive. Because the treated cohort was small and had only one nonresponder, larger studies are needed to examine links between baseline CD8+ expansion and response.

The library was obtained by the immunoSEQ multiplex PCR assay. RNA was extracted from all samples and reverse transcribed into cDNA as template for TCR sequencing. First-strand cDNA was synthesized using SuperScript III with a 2:1 mix of oligo-dT and random hexamers. A synthetic immune receptor repertoire was used to assess amplification bias, and residual bias was removed computationally. As for the original processing: Raw reads were preprocessed for error removal, and CDR3 was defined according to IMGT conventions as running from the conserved cysteine to phenylalanine. Clonality was calculated as 1 minus Shannon entropy normalized by log2 of the number of productive unique TCRs. Whether scalp clones were CD4 or CD8 was inferred by matching scalp TCRbeta sequences against CD4 and CD8 repertoires sorted from blood. As stored in TCRdb, this immuneACCESS dataset retains in-frame rearrangements with V and J assigned. A fraction of the clones does not appear; measured against another copy, unresolved V genes explain less than half of the discrepancy, and the remainder lacks a known reason. Clone size and the V and J calls come from that table; the DNA yielded D and trimming. Recorded for this sample are about 180,000 clones; 40% to 65% of them occurred a single time. The biggest ten clones account for roughly a tenth of the sample.

The cysteine opens and the phenylalanine closes a CDR3 of 15 amino acids. The retained sequence is limited to the CDR3, 45 bases, with the frame set at the first base. CDR1 and CDR2, looked up from the germline V gene, are SGHRS and YFSETQ. Trimming accounts for 2 bases at V and 8 bases at J, while the number of junction bases matched to no gene is 11. The TCR originated in a human donor with alopecia areata. The sequencing used CD8+ T cells sorted from blood, collected around week 54, from a patient treated with tofacitinib. This chain joins TRBV5-1 to TRBJ1-2, with 8 middle bases fitting TRBD1. This receptor has the CDR3 CASSFIGTGQRGYTF. The nucleotide sequence reads as follows: TGCGCCAGCAGCTTTATAGGGACAGGACAACGCGGCTACACCTTC.